The 9 T cell receptor beta chains below all came from one sample that was sequenced in a study of blood T cell repertoires in COVID-19. Using immunoSEQ multiplex PCR, the repertoire was profiled, and TCRdb retains in-frame clones only, with some absent. The sample records almost 35,000 clones, about 87% being singletons. Sequencing was carried out using peripheral blood. The receptors were sampled from a man aged 55 to 70 with active COVID-19.

The DNA of the CDR3 is TGTGCCAGCAGGCCACAGCTGAACACTGAAGCTTTCTTT. Its translation: CASRPQLNTEAFF. The chain carries TRBV28 and TRBJ1-1; D is uncertain. The CDR3 loop spans 13 amino acids. Germline loops: CDR1 MDHEN, CDR2 SYDVKM. With 6 bases removed from V and 0 bases from J, the gap between germline ends came to 8 bases.

As to this clone: Other DNA sequences within the sample encode an identical CDR3. V usage is TRBV6-7 and J usage is TRBJ1-2, with 11 bases fitting TRBD1. TRBV6-7 is given ORF status, its function remaining uncertain. This CDR3 is 15 amino acids long. V lost 5 bases and J lost 8; bases outside the gene matches: 10. Here the CDR3 DNA reads TGTGCCAGCAGTGCCTCAGTCGGGACAGGGGGGGGCTACACCTTC. Protein: CASSASVGTGGGYTF.

In DNA, the CDR3 is TGTGCCATCAGTGAGACTAGCGGGGTGCAGTTCTTC. Translated, it gives CAISETSGVQFF. The chain is built from TRBV10-3 and TRBJ2-1, with 10 bases matching TRBD2. The J segment lost 12 bases and the V segment lost 2 bases, leaving 1 base of the junction unmatched. Germline lookup yields CDR1 ENHRY and CDR2 SYGVKD. The CDR3 is 12 amino acids.

The chain carries TRBV7-9 and TRBJ1-2, with 7 bases that match TRBD1. The ends lost 0 bases at V and 5 bases at J; junction bases unmatched: 3. Germline V gene lookup returns CDR1 SEHNR and CDR2 FQNEAQ (reference sequence). The CDR3 has 14 residues. DNA for the CDR3: TGTGCCAGCAGCTTAGCGGTGACAGGGTATGGCTACACCTTC. Protein: CASSLAVTGYGYTF.

This chain joins TRBV18 and TRBJ2-1, with 11 bases matching TRBD2. The CDR3 is 15 residues long. Germline CDR1 and CDR2: KGHSH and LQKENI. Losses at the gene ends were 5 bases for V and 2 bases for J; bases not matched to a gene: 2. The CDR3 region has the DNA TGTGCCAGCTCAAGACTAGCGGGACCCTACAATGAGCAGTTCTTC. It codes for CASSRLAGPYNEQFF.

This clone occurred a few times. V is TRBV30 and J is TRBJ2-5; 7 positions match TRBD1. There are 14 residues in the CDR3. The trim removed 0 bases at V and 5 bases at J, leaving 6 bases unmatched. Germline CDR1 and CDR2: GTSNPN and SVGIG (reference sequence). As DNA, the CDR3 is TGTGCCTGGAGTGTCCCGGAACAGGGGGAGACCCAGTACTTC. Protein product: CAWSVPEQGETQYF.

The chain carries TRBV5-1 and TRBJ2-6; weak D call: TRBD2 (5 bases). V was trimmed by 4 bases and J by 5 bases, leaving 13 bases between them. Germline loops: CDR1 SGHRS, CDR2 YFSETQ. The CDR3 spans 15 residues. CDR3 protein: CASSPSGSRANVLTF. In nucleotides, the CDR3 is TGCGCCAGCAGCCCCTCGGGGTCTAGGGCCAACGTCCTGACTTTC.

This rearrangement joins TRBV6-1 to TRBJ2-2; no reliable D call. The CDR3 loop spans 15 amino acids. Trimming took 2 bases from V and 4 from J, leaving 11 bases between them. CDR1 and CDR2 (germline): MNHNS, SASEGT. DNA for the CDR3: TGTGCCAGCAGTGAACGCACTACCGCCACCGGGGAGCTGTTTTTT. Its protein is CASSERTTATGELFF.

Note on this clone: Within the sample, other DNA sequences also encode this same CDR3. V gene TRBV7-2 combines with J gene TRBJ2-7; D is ambiguous. The V end was cut by 1 base, the J end by 6 bases, with 7 bases between. The CDR3 is made up of 12 amino acids. CDR1 is SGHTA, CDR2 FQGNSA, per germline. CDR3 amino acids: CASSLVPGEQYF. The CDR3 DNA reads as TGTGCCAGCAGCTTAGTCCCAGGCGAGCAGTACTTC.